This TCR beta chain originates from a study of PD-L1 blockade in urothelial cancer. This clone has just one count. Its target is unknown. Findings of the study overall: Where pretreatment blood TCR clonality fell below the median, better survival was predicted.

V gave up 2 bases and J gave up 3 bases; unmatched junction bases: 2. The CDR3 totals 15 residues. The germline gives CDR1 MNHEY, CDR2 SMNVEV (reference sequence). Sample time point: pretreatment peripheral blood. Individual patients had between 1 and 8 samples, taken pretreatment and on-treatment. Synthetic TCR analog templates were spiked into all PCRs individually. Repertoires were generated with immunoSEQ multiplex PCR, while TCRdb's copy carries only in-frame clones and drops some. The table shows tens of thousands of clones, with 90% occurring only once. Sequencing used PBMCs, obtained around atezolizumab (anti-PD-L1) treatment. This chain uses TRBV27 with TRBJ1-3; 9 bases map to TRBD1. The sequence came from a man aged 60-69 years with urothelial cancer. The chain's CDR3 is CASSLRTGVGNTIYF. The CDR3 DNA is TGTGCCAGCAGTTTACGGACAGGGGTTGGAAACACCATATATTTT.